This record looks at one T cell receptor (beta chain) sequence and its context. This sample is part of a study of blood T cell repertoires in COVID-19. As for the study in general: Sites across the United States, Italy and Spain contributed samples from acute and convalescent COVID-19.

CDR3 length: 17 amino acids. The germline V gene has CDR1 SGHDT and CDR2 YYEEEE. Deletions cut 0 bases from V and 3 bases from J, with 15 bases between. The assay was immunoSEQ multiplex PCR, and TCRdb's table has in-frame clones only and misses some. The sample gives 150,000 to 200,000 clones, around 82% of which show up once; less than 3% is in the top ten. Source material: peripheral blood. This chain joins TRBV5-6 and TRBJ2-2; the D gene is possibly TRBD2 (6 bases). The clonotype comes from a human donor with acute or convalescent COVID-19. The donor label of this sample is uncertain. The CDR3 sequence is CASSLEGAGGDTGELFF. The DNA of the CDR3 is TGTGCCAGCAGCTTGGAGGGAGCTGGAGGGGACACCGGGGAGCTGTTTTTT.